A selection of T cell receptor beta chains follows, all from one sample in a study of response to subunit inactivated influenza vaccine. TCRdb itself ran the RT-PCR reads through MiXCR, one entry per CDR3 protein. The sample consists of about 780,000 distinct CDR3 sequences, about 18% of them appearing once. The sample here was PBMCs from blood, taken around 5 days after vaccination. The receptors come from a man aged 45-60 years who received an inactivated influenza vaccine. The CDR3 runs from the conserved cysteine through the conserved F or W. Only some rows state a clone size, as once, few, many or a class for expanded clones.

cdr3_length	clone_size	v_call	cdr3_aa
13	few	TRBV7-9	CASSPGTAFGQYF
16	-	TRBV4-2	CASSPSSNSGANVLTF
15	-	TRBV4-1	CASSHPGGRTGELFF
13	-	TRBV7-3	CASSWDRRGTQYF
13	few	TRBV14	CASGTTHYNEQFF
14	-	TRBV10-3	CAISTPGQIYEQYF
14	-	TRBV28	CASILGIRVNEQFF
15	-	TRBV10-3	CAIGPRAGMNTEAFF
11	-	TRBV24-1	CATAGGDGYTF
15	-	TRBV5-1	CASSLSGQGYNEQFF
17	once	TRBV2	CASKGVILAGVTETQYF
15	few	TRBV5-5	CASSVGDTFLSPLHF
14	-	TRBV3-1	CASSLTRTGGELFF
13	few	TRBV20-1	CSASGSRTGELFF
15	few	TRBV5-1	CASSFNGELNQPQHF
14	few	TRBV5-1	CASSLETGYYEQYF
16	-	TRBV24-1	CATSDPGGPSYNEQFF
12	-	TRBV20-1	CSAKWDTYEQYF
14	-	TRBV18	CASSPSGDRNTIYF
17	few	TRBV4-2	CASSRNVGQGVMNEQFF
15	few	TRBV4-3	CASSHGRRNTGELFF
12	-	TRBV20-1	CSAMRGGFRYTF
15	-	TRBV9	CASSLWGRDTDTQYF
15	once	TRBV28	CASSSSQGAHDTQYF
14	-	TRBV9	CASSGTGSNYGYTF
14	few	TRBV9	CASSYRDRTYEQYF
15	-	TRBV5-1	CASSLAAQGAGEQYF
14	-	TRBV2	CASRGQGGYNEQFF